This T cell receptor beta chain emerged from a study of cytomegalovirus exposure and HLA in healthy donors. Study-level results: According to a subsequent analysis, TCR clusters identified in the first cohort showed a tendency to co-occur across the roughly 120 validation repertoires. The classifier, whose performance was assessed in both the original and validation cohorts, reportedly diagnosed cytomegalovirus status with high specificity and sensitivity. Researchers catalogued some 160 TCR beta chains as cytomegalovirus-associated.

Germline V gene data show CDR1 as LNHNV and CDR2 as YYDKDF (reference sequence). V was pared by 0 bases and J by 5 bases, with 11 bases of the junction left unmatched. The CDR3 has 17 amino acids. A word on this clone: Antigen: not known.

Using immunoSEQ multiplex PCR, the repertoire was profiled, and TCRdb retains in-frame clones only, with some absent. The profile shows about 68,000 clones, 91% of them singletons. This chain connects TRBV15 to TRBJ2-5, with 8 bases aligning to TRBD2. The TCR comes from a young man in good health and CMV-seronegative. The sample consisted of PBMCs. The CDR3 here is CATSRELVGGGRETQYF. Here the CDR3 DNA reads TGTGCCACCAGCAGAGAGTTGGTCGGGGGGGGACGGGAGACCCAGTACTTC.